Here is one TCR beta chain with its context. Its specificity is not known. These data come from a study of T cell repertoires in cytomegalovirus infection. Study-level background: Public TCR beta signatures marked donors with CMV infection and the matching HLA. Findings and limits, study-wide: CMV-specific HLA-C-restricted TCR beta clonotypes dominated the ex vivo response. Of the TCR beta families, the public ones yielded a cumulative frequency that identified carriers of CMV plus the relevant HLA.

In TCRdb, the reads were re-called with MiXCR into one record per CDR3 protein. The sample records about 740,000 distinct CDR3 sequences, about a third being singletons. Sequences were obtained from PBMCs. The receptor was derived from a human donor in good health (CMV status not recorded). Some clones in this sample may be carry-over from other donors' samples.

The CDR3 protein is CATSRDGQARPYEQYF. Written as DNA, the CDR3 is TGTGCCACCAGCAGAGATGGTCAGGCGCGGCCCTACGAGCAGTACTTC. The gene calls are TRBV15 and TRBJ2-7; D ambiguous. Germline CDR1 reads LNHNV; CDR2 reads YYDKDF (reference sequence). The CDR3 runs 16 residues. V was cut by 0 bases and J by 2 bases, with 14 bases left in between.